A selection of T cell receptor beta chains follows, all from one sample in a study of CD8+ T cells in alopecia areata. TCRdb keeps only in-frame clones here, not all; method: immunoSEQ multiplex PCR. Among fewer than 250,000 clones listed, 40% to 45% were seen once. The sample was CD4+ T cells sorted from blood, taken at approximately week 36, from a patient treated with tofacitinib. Every receptor here comes from a human donor with alopecia areata. Each CDR3 is given with its conserved first and last residue. The D gene is left open where the match is weak. Some rows have no size entry. The others give once, few or many, or a class for an expanded clone.

CDR3 | DNA | V | size | D | J
CSAGGDYEQYF | TGCAGTGCTGGGGGGGACTACGAGCAGTACTTC | TRBV20-1 | . | TRBD2 | TRBJ2-7
CSVTQPAMFF | TGCAGCGTTACCCAGCCGGCCATGTTCTTC | TRBV29-1 | few | . | TRBJ2-1
CASLAGGTYEQYF | TGTGCCAGCCTAGCGGGAGGAACCTACGAGCAGTACTTC | TRBV28 | few | TRBD2 | TRBJ2-7
CASSVVGTDTQYF | TGTGCCAGCAGCGTAGTCGGCACAGATACGCAGTATTTT | TRBV9 | . | . | TRBJ2-3
CASSLSEGTQYF | TGTGCCAGCTCACTAAGCGAGGGTACGCAGTATTTT | TRBV18 | few | . | TRBJ2-3
CASSGTSSGTGTDTQYF | TGTGCCAGCAGCGGAACATCTAGCGGGACGGGCACAGATACGCAGTATTTT | TRBV9 | . | TRBD2 | TRBJ2-3
CASRHDMQGYTF | TGTGCCAGCAGGCACGACATGCAGGGCTACACCTTC | TRBV6-5 | few | . | TRBJ1-2
CASSPVGDSNEKLFF | TGCGCCAGCAGCCCAGTGGGGGACAGCAATGAAAAACTGTTTTTT | TRBV5-1 | . | TRBD1 | TRBJ1-4
CASSVGLAVEADTQYF | TGCGCCAGCAGCGTGGGACTAGCGGTCGAGGCAGATACGCAGTATTTT | TRBV5-1 | . | TRBD2 | TRBJ2-3
CASSPRGGREKLFF | TGTGCCAGCAGTCCCCGTGGGGGGCGAGAAAAACTGTTTTTT | TRBV6-5 | few | . | TRBJ1-4
CASSSRLGLNTEAFF | TGTGCCAGCAGCTCCAGGCTCGGATTGAACACTGAAGCTTTCTTT | TRBV7-9 | few | . | TRBJ1-1
CASSSSRNTEAFF | TGTGCCAGCAGCTCGTCGAGGAACACTGAAGCTTTCTTT | TRBV7-2 | . | . | TRBJ1-1
CASSLRGTLEAFF | TGCGCCAGCAGCCTGCGCGGGACCCTTGAAGCTTTCTTT | TRBV4-1 | few | . | TRBJ1-1
CASSAPGLERLDEQYF | TGTGCCAGCAGCGCCCCGGGACTAGAGAGGTTGGACGAGCAGTACTTC | TRBV9 | . | TRBD2 | TRBJ2-7
CSVARDEQFF | TGCAGCGTTGCTAGGGATGAGCAGTTCTTC | TRBV29-1 | few | . | TRBJ2-1
CASSRVISSGGYYEQYF | TGCGCCAGCAGCCGGGTTATTTCTAGCGGGGGTTACTACGAGCAGTACTTC | TRBV4-3 | . | TRBD2 | TRBJ2-7
CATAPGGATKNIQYF | TGTGCCACCGCCCCGGGGGGGGCGACCAAAAACATTCAGTACTTC | TRBV19 | few | TRBD2 | TRBJ2-4
CASSVGHGVGPYEQYF | TGTGCCAGCAGCGTAGGTCATGGGGTCGGCCCCTACGAGCAGTACTTC | TRBV9 | . | . | TRBJ2-7
CASSLTVGGNHEQYF | TGTGCCAGCAGCTTAACAGTAGGGGGAAATCACGAGCAGTACTTC | TRBV11-2 | . | . | TRBJ2-7
CASSCQEREGPHEQYF | TGTGCCAGCAGCTGCCAGGAACGGGAGGGCCCCCACGAGCAGTACTTC | TRBV7-3 | few | TRBD2 | TRBJ2-7
CASSSITDEQYF | TGTGCCAGCAGTTCAATTACCGACGAGCAGTACTTC | TRBV28 | few | . | TRBJ2-7
CASRLGDYGYTF | TGTGCCAGCAGGTTAGGCGACTATGGCTACACCTTC | TRBV6-5 | few | . | TRBJ1-2
CASSLQGQGARLSDTQYF | TGCGCCAGCAGTCTTCAGGGACAGGGGGCCCGCCTATCAGATACGCAGTATTTT | TRBV5-1 | . | TRBD1 | TRBJ2-3
CASSPRQLGHYEQYF | TGTGCCAGCTCACCACGTCAGCTCGGACACTACGAGCAGTACTTC | TRBV18 | . | . | TRBJ2-7
CASSLAPRASGSTDTQYF | TGTGCCAGCAGCTTAGCGCCCAGGGCTAGCGGGAGCACAGATACGCAGTATTTT | TRBV7-2 | few | TRBD2 | TRBJ2-3
CASGDTQYF | TGTGCCAGCGGAGATACGCAGTATTTT | TRBV28 | . | . | TRBJ2-3
CASSTNSGFATGELFF | TGCGCCAGCAGCACAAATTCAGGGTTCGCAACCGGGGAGCTGTTTTTT | TRBV5-1 | . | . | TRBJ2-2
CAWSLQGYKNIQYF | TGTGCCTGGAGCTTACAGGGTTACAAAAACATTCAGTACTTC | TRBV30 | . | . | TRBJ2-4
CASSIWGDTQYF | TGTGCCAGCAGCATTTGGGGGGATACGCAGTATTTT | TRBV11-2 | . | . | TRBJ2-3
CATSRDTYGYTF | TGTGCCACCAGCAGAGATACCTATGGCTACACCTTC | TRBV15 | . | . | TRBJ1-2
CASSRLAGTMRFF | TGTGCCAGCAGCCGACTCGCCGGGACCATGCGGTTCTTC | TRBV21-1 | . | . | TRBJ2-1
CASSVGEPREVSTEAFF | TGTGCCAGCAGCGTAGGAGAGCCCCGGGAAGTAAGCACTGAAGCTTTCTTT | TRBV9 | . | . | TRBJ1-1
CASSIGQGPPYEQYF | TGTGCCAGCAGTATCGGACAGGGGCCTCCCTACGAGCAGTACTTC | TRBV6-5 | . | TRBD1 | TRBJ2-7
CSAASGRPTDTQYF | TGCAGCGCGGCTAGCGGGAGGCCCACAGATACGCAGTATTTT | TRBV29-1 | few | TRBD2 | TRBJ2-3
CASSSSGRQETQYF | TGTGCCAGCAGTAGCAGCGGGAGGCAAGAGACCCAGTACTTC | TRBV6-1 | . | TRBD2 | TRBJ2-5
CASSLPGRGSSGANVLTF | TGTGCCAGCAGCTTGCCCGGACGGGGTAGCTCTGGGGCCAACGTCCTGACTTTC | TRBV5-4 | . | . | TRBJ2-6
CASSFRSPNIQYF | TGTGCCAGCAGCTTTCGGAGCCCCAACATTCAGTACTTC | TRBV7-8 | . | . | TRBJ2-4
CASSQERLLAGGGDTQYF | TGTGCCAGCAGCCAAGAAAGGTTGCTAGCGGGAGGTGGAGATACGCAGTATTTT | TRBV4-2 | . | TRBD2 | TRBJ2-3
CSARRAGSSYNEQFF | TGCAGCGCCCGCAGGGCCGGCAGCTCCTACAATGAGCAGTTCTTC | TRBV29-1 | few | . | TRBJ2-1
CASSFRDPGREAFF | TGTGCCAGCAGTTTCCGGGACCCGGGACGGGAGGCTTTCTTT | TRBV28 | many | . | TRBJ1-1
CAWSGTGEGEQYF | TGTGCCTGGAGTGGGACAGGGGAAGGCGAGCAGTACTTC | TRBV30 | . | TRBD1 | TRBJ2-7
CASSLYASGSYYNEQFF | TGCGCCAGCAGCTTGTACGCTAGCGGTTCATACTACAATGAGCAGTTCTTC | TRBV5-1 | . | TRBD2 | TRBJ2-1
CSVDPRPREQFF | TGCAGCGTTGATCCCAGGCCCCGTGAGCAGTTCTTC | TRBV29-1 | few | . | TRBJ2-1
CASSQGRHGNTIYF | TGTGCCAGCAGCCAAGGGAGACACGGAAACACCATATATTTT | TRBV2 | . | . | TRBJ1-3
CSFIPDRVNTEAFF | TGCAGCTTTATACCTGACAGGGTGAACACTGAAGCTTTCTTT | TRBV29-1 | . | TRBD1 | TRBJ1-1
CAWSVRVWETQYF | TGTGCCTGGAGCGTCAGGGTCTGGGAGACCCAGTACTTC | TRBV30 | . | . | TRBJ2-5
CASSPPGLAGATEQYF | TGTGCCAGCAGCCCACCGGGGCTAGCGGGGGCGACCGAGCAGTACTTC | TRBV27 | . | TRBD2 | TRBJ2-7
CASSFFSLAVSGANVLTF | TGTGCCAGCAGCTTTTTCTCACTAGCGGTCTCTGGGGCCAACGTCCTGACTTTC | TRBV7-2 | . | TRBD2 | TRBJ2-6
CASSVGNKGNEKLFF | TGTGCCAGCAGCGTAGGTAACAAAGGAAATGAAAAACTGTTTTTT | TRBV9 | . | . | TRBJ1-4